The T cell receptor (beta chain) described here comes from a study of T cell clones after liver transplantation. Whole-study context: At least one year of complete immunosuppression withdrawal without enzymes over twice normal defined tolerance. Notes on the study in general: Circulating graft-donor-reactive CD4 TCRbeta sequences fell significantly post-transplant in most of the 8 subjects.

The table came from immunoSEQ multiplex PCR; TCRdb's copy has only in-frame clones and leaves some out. The sample records tens of thousands of clones, 84% being singletons. In the case of this clone: Its cognate antigen is unknown.

The germline CDR1 and CDR2 sequences are LNHDA and SQIVND (reference sequence). After removal of 6 bases from V and 7 bases from J, the junction contained 9 bases not matched to a gene. This CDR3 is built from 15 residues. The clonotype was recovered from a human donor who received a liver transplant. V and J are TRBV19 and TRBJ1-6; 7 bases align to TRBD1. The sequencing here drew on CD4+ T cells from blood, taken before liver transplant. The CDR3 DNA follows: TGTGCCAGTAGAACCTCAGGGGGGGCCAATTCACCCCTCCACTTT. This sequence encodes CASRTSGGANSPLHF.